The text below deals with one T cell receptor beta chain. The antigen is undetermined. Germline-derived CDR1 and CDR2 are SGHRS and YFSETQ. The V end was cut by 3 bases, the J end by 5 bases, with 14 bases between. This CDR3 contains 14 residues. This sample is part of a study of T cell responses to AZD1222 COVID-19 vaccine. Study outcomes and limitations: Recipients of AZD1222 seropositive at baseline numbered only 6 or 7. Clonal diversity was possibly underestimated, and the donors were mostly white British, with more females. Vaccine-related CD4 TCRs covered spike, predominating at 160-218 and 743-854. Spike-specific TCR breadth and depth both grew after two AZD1222 doses.

Clones were read by immunoSEQ multiplex PCR, and TCRdb kept only the in-frame ones, dropping some. Of about 160,000 clones in the sample, around 90% were seen once. The J gene is TRBJ1-1, the V gene TRBV5-1, with TRBD1 as a possible D gene (6 bases). Sequences were derived from peripheral blood, sampled 28 days after the second AZD1222 dose. This TCR was recovered from an adult who received the AZD1222 COVID-19 vaccine. CDR3 in amino acids: CASSSLGGVTEAFF. In DNA, the CDR3 is TGCGCCAGCAGCTCCCTAGGGGGGGTAACTGAAGCTTTCTTT. The entire variable domain, with the rest obtained from reference TRBV5-1 and TRBJ1-1, is as follows: KAGVTQTPRYLIKTRGQQVTLSCSPISGHRSVSWYQQTPGQGLQFLFEYFSETQRNKGNFPGRFSGRQFSNSRSEMNVSTLELGDSALYLCASSSLGGVTEAFFGQGTRLTVV.